Below, 3 T cell receptor beta chains from the same sample are listed, as sequenced in a study of cytomegalovirus exposure and HLA in healthy donors. PCR primers comprised 60 Vbeta and 13 Jbeta primers. TCRdb keeps only in-frame clones here, not all; method: immunoSEQ multiplex PCR. This repertoire shows some 130,000 clones, 79% found once; its top ten account for approximately 2%. The material sequenced was PBMCs. The receptors originated from a man aged 18 to 30 in good health and CMV-seronegative.

The chain carries TRBV5-1 and TRBJ2-7, with 7 bases that match TRBD2. Per germline, CDR1 SGHRS and CDR2 YFSETQ. The CDR3 has 17 amino acids. After removal of 0 bases from V and 5 bases from J, the junction contained 14 bases not matched to a gene. CDR3: CASSLGSGESRGHEQYF. The CDR3 DNA sequence: TGCGCCAGCAGCTTGGGGAGCGGGGAATCTCGGGGCCACGAGCAGTACTTC.

V and J are TRBV5-4 and TRBJ1-2; no firm D call. Trimming took off 5 bases at V and 1 base at J, with 12 bases between the two ends. CDR1 is SGHNT, CDR2 YYREEE, per germline (reference sequence). CDR3 size: 14 residues. The CDR3 loop reads CASSSAGINYGYTF. The CDR3 nucleotides are TGTGCCAGCAGTTCGGCGGGCATTAACTATGGCTACACCTTC.

The V call is TRBV5-5, the J call TRBJ2-7; TRBD2 is a possible D gene (6 bases). This CDR3 comprises 15 residues. V lost 0 bases and J 3 bases, leaving 13 bases between the germline ends. The V gene's germline CDR1 is SGHKS and CDR2 YYEKEE (reference sequence). The CDR3 DNA sequence: TGTGCCAGCAGCTTGGGGAGGGTTGGGGTCTACGAGCAGTACGTC. Protein: CASSLGRVGVYEQYV.